The clone carrying this TCR beta chain was detected once. The antigen remains unidentified. Germline loops: CDR1 SNHLY, CDR2 FYNNEI. Trimming removed 2 bases from V and 4 bases from J, with 12 bases in between. This CDR3 region has 15 residues. Data came from immunoSEQ multiplex PCR; TCRdb stores just in-frame clones and leaves some out. The data show roughly 2.6 million clones, 90% to 95% seen once. This entry comes from a study of shared clonotypes between healthy human individuals. On the study more broadly: CD4 naive cells filled three plates per donor, CD4 memory three, CD8 naive two and CD8 memory one.

Study outcomes and limitations: The study found about 5% of naive CD4 clonotypes shared across a handful of donors. Naive subsets, compared against memory subsets, generally had larger estimated richness values.

The clonotype was recovered from a man between 18 and 35 years old in good health. Material for sequencing was naive CD4+ T cells sorted from blood. Subset reported: CD45RA+ positively selected. The J gene is TRBJ1-3, the V gene TRBV2; D possibly corresponds to TRBD1 (5 bases). The CDR3 coding sequence is TGTGCCAGCAGTGAAAGACAGCGGGACGGAAACACCATATATTTT. Protein sequence: CASSERQRDGNTIYF.